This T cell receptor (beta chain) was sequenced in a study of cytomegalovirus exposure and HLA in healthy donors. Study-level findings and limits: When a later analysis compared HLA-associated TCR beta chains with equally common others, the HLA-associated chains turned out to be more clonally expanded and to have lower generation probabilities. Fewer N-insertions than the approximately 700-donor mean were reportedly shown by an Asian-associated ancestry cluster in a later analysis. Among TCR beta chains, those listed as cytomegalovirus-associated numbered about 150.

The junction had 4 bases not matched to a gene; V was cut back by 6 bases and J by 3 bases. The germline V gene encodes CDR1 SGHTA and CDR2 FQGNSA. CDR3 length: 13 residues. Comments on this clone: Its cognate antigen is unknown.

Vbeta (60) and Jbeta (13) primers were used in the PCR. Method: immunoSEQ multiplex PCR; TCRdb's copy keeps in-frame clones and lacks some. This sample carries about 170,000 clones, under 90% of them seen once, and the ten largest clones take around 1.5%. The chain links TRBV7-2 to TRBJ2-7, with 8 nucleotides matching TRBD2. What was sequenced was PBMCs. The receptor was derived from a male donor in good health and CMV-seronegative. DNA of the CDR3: TGTGCCAGCAGACCAGGGACTAGCTACGAGCAGTACTTC. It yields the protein CASRPGTSYEQYF.